Described below is a single T cell receptor (beta chain) sequence and its context. The antigen remains unidentified. This specimen comes from a study of T cells expressing NK-cell markers. Across the study: From sorted CD3+CD56+NKG2C+, CD3+CD56+NKG2C- and CD3+CD56-NKG2C+ T cells came the TCR beta repertoires. General study findings and limits: Researchers report these clonotypes also headed the CD3+CD56-NKG2C+ fraction in a handful of donors. For about 6 donors, the dominant NKG2C+ clonotypes made up about 1.0-8% of their CD8+ T cells.

The CDR3 is made up of 14 amino acids. The germline gives CDR1 MNHNS, CDR2 SASEGT. 5'RACE template switching with UMIs produced the TCR beta cDNA. TCRdb re-called the 5' RACE reads, yielding one record per CDR3 amino acid sequence without DNA. The listing records 500,000 to 700,000 distinct CDR3 sequences. What was sequenced was blood T cells: a sorted CD56 or NKG2C T cell subset, CD4+ or CD8+ T cells, or bulk PBMC T cells (not recorded which). V gene TRBV6-1 combines with J gene TRBJ2-3; TCRdb designates TRBD2, a call that cannot be tested without DNA. This TCR was recovered from a man aged 18 to 30 in good health. This CDR3 reads CASRSGGIGDTQYF.